The sequence of this TCR beta chain was determined in a study of OX40 agonist ivuxolimab in advanced cancers. Study-wide findings and caveats: CD4+ and CD8+ T cells in blood underwent clonal expansion by week 6 at 0.1 to 3.0 mg/kg. More expanded clones were found, on average, in CD8+ than in CD4+ T cells.

Profiling relied on immunoSEQ multiplex PCR, and the TCRdb table lists in-frame clones only, not all of them. Here the sample spans tens of thousands of clones, more than 80% being singletons. Autoimmune disease history or systemic immunosuppression was exclusionary. Blood draws occurred at baseline, cycle 4 day 1, and cycle 7 day 1. This clone was counted between two and nine times. Its antigen is currently unknown. The clonotype was recovered from an adult with an advanced solid tumor such as melanoma, head and neck, liver or kidney cancer. This material consisted of CD4+ or CD8+ T cells sorted from blood, taken in a trial of the OX40 agonist ivuxolimab.

CDR3 amino acids: CASSYSSTVIEQYF. The CDR3, as DNA: TGTGCCAGCAGTTACTCCTCGACAGTTATCGAGCAGTACTTC. The chain has TRBV6-6 and TRBJ2-7, with D perhaps matching TRBD1 (5 bases). V lost 0 bases to trimming and J lost 6 bases, with 12 bases between them. The CDR3 runs 14 residues. Looked up from germline, CDR1 is MNHNY and CDR2 is SVGAGI (reference sequence).